This T cell receptor beta chain was sequenced for a study of blood T cells in healthy people across ages. Study-level findings and limits: For the donors, CMV status was unknown and possibly confounded expanded clonotype changes. Diversity of TCR beta per million T cells declined in a roughly linear way with age.

Regarding this clonotype: Its antigen remains unidentified.

Primers used in a second PCR of about 7 to 12 cycles were a sample-barcoded 5' primer and a J-beta primer mix. Each cDNA molecule was tagged by a template-switch adaptor that had 12 random nucleotides. TCRdb re-derived calls from the 5' RACE reads in MiXCR, one entry per CDR3 protein. The profile shows 1.5 million or so distinct CDR3 sequences, around 39% of them singletons. The CDR3 spans 15 residues. Germline CDR1 reads DFQATT; CDR2 reads SNEGSKA (reference sequence). J gave up 4 bases and V 6 bases, and 13 bases lay outside the gene matches. The origin of this receptor is a woman aged 18-30 years in good health. Sequenced material: blood. The chain links TRBV20-1 to TRBJ1-2; 8 positions agree with TRBD1. The CDR3 loop reads CSAPRRDRYSYGYTF. The CDR3 DNA reads TGCAGTGCCCCCCGCCGGGACAGGTATTCCTATGGCTACACCTTC.